This TCR beta chain was identified in a study of early T cells in non-severe SARS-CoV-2 infection. Germline CDR1 LGHDT, CDR2 YNNKEL (reference sequence). The CDR3 is 13 residues long. Trimming left V 4 bases short and J 7 bases short, with 8 bases between. Unique molecular identifiers tagged individual cDNA molecules. TCRdb processed the 5' RACE reads anew with MiXCR; each CDR3 protein has one entry. The table lists roughly 120,000 distinct CDR3 sequences, 15% of them singletons. About this clonotype: Its specificity is unknown.

Study results and limitations: VDJdb matching, biased toward anti-spike CD8 responses, missed private and CD4 specificities.

J is TRBJ1-6 and V is TRBV3-1, with D possibly matching TRBD1 (5 bases). The sequence derives from an adult who was a healthcare worker with PCR-confirmed SARS-CoV-2 infection or an uninfected control (not recorded which). Material: whole blood. Here the CDR3 reads CASSRQQNSPLHF. As DNA, the CDR3 is TGTGCCAGCAGCCGACAGCAGAATTCACCCCTCCACTTT.